This T cell receptor (beta chain) was obtained from a study of PD-1 blockade in classical Hodgkin lymphoma (dated by TCRdb to the early 2020s). A note on the overall study: Nivolumab dosing was 3 mg/kg intravenously every 2 weeks, continuing until either disease progression or unacceptable toxicity. The study used CyTOF and TCR beta sequencing to define a peripheral blood immune signature of response to PD-1 blockade in classical Hodgkin lymphoma. Here is what the overall study found, with its caveats: Trial patients achieving complete response had baseline diversity similar to newly diagnosed patients, whereas partial responders and progressors had significantly lower diversity. Newly diagnosed patients were reported to have lower baseline TCR diversity than healthy donors, and relapsed/refractory patients were reported to have lower baseline TCR diversity still. Lower diversity was observed in patients in whom nivolumab was started less than 1 year after ASCT, and these patients were excluded from later analyses so that confounding by immune reconstitution would be avoided. The study covered only a single clinical trial cohort, and the causes of the repertoire differences, possibly disease activity or prior therapy, were still not defined. A significant rise by C4D1 was seen in CD4+ but not CD8+ TCR diversity (p=0.0027 vs p=0.16), with the rise being most apparent in complete responders (p=0.02).

The germline V gene sets CDR1 to SGHTA and CDR2 to FQGNSA. The CDR3 covers 14 residues, taking in both the cysteine and the phenylalanine. This entry keeps only the CDR3 DNA: 42 bases, framed from base 1. Relative to germline, V is 5 bases shorter and J is 8 bases shorter, with 18 bases between their ends. The meaning of the sample's time point label: cycle 4 day 1 (C4D1), after more than five weeks of nivolumab. All trial patients had relapsed after autologous stem cell transplantation, with cohorts A, B and C differing in prior brentuximab vedotin exposure. A total of fewer than 70 patients with relapsed/refractory classical Hodgkin lymphoma made up the trial cohort, and each patient's best overall response was complete response, partial response or progressive disease. Single-agent nivolumab was administered to trial patients in the multi-cohort phase II CheckMate 205 trial. Best overall response was determined by an independent review committee according to the 2007 International Working Group response criteria. Trial PBMCs were collected immediately before nivolumab initiation (C1D1) and during therapy at cycle 2 day 1 and cycle 4 day 1. Peripheral blood was collected in 8 mL Vacutainer Cell Preparation Tubes, from which PBMCs were isolated by centrifugation and then cryopreserved.

Genomic DNA was isolated using the Qiagen DNeasy kit from unsorted PBMCs as well as from negatively selected CD4+ and CD8+ fractions. Amplification of TCR beta CDR3 regions was done by immunoSEQ multiplex PCR with primers that anneal to V and J segments. A synthetic immune receptor repertoire was used to minimize amplification bias, and remaining bias was computationally removed after sequencing. The paper's processing steps were these. Repertoire diversity was quantified as the Shannon entropy index using custom Python scripts. Unsorted, CD4+ and CD8+ repertoires were analyzed separately, except in combined analyses where CD4+ and CD8+ sequences were merged in silico. Clonal expansion was defined as a frequency increase of at least 2-fold after treatment compared with C1D1, and clones undetected at baseline were assigned a pseudocount of 0.5. Singleton clones were defined as clones with 0 or 1 copy at C1D1, and non-singleton clones were defined as clones with 2 or more copies. Clones expanded in unsorted samples were labelled as CD4+, CD8+ or unknown by matching protein sequences in sorted samples from the same patient. Wilcoxon tests on paired samples were used to test diversity changes from C1D1 to C4D1. TCRdb took over this immuneACCESS table, retaining in-frame rearrangements with V and J assigned. Such tables are incomplete; in checked studies, under half of the missing clones stem from an unresolved V gene, and the remainder is unexplained. V and J calls and clone size come straight from that table; D and trimming were deduced from the DNA. The sample data list approximately 49,000 clones, and about 80% of these were observed just once. The ten largest make up around 19% of the sample.

Comments on this clone: No antigen is known for it. Per-base qualities were not stored, and no clone one base away is much larger.

Recombination joined TRBV7-2 with TRBJ1-2; matching of 5 bases hints at TRBD1 as the D gene. Sequenced material: peripheral blood mononuclear cells (PBMCs), taken before the fourth cycle of nivolumab. The receptor was isolated from a human donor with classical Hodgkin lymphoma. The DNA sequence is as follows: TGTGCCAGCAGCCCAGGACAAGGCAGCTTGGGCTACACCTTC. Translated, this is CASSPGQGSLGYTF.